This TCR beta chain was identified in a study of T-cell memory formation after mild COVID-19. This clonotype was detected a few times. Its specificity is not known. The study, taken as a whole, reports: The study found balanced CD4/CD8 in clones contracting day 15 to 85 and a CD4+ lean in later expanders.

TCR alpha and TCR beta cDNA libraries carrying sample barcodes and UMIs were produced by 5'RACE using constant-segment primers. One entry per CDR3 protein results from TCRdb running MiXCR on the 5' RACE reads. The repertoire holds a few hundred thousand distinct CDR3 sequences, with roughly 19% as singletons. The TCR sequence derives from a young man who had mild COVID-19 (a few samples of this study predate the infection). Cell type and time point are not known. Sequencing was performed on PBMCs or a T cell subset sorted from them (not recorded which).

This CDR3 reads CASSMTGSNQPQHF. The DNA for the CDR3 is TGTGCCAGCAGCATGACCGGTAGCAATCAGCCCCAGCATTTT. V usage is TRBV7-9 and J usage is TRBJ1-5; no firm D call. The V gene's germline CDR1 is SEHNR and CDR2 FQNEAQ (reference sequence). The CDR3 totals 14 residues. V lost 5 bases, J lost 0 bases, and 8 bases lay in between.